These 18 T cell receptor beta chains originate from one sample sequenced in a study of blood T cell repertoires in COVID-19. Sequencing was performed with immunoSEQ multiplex PCR; in TCRdb, only in-frame clones are kept and a portion is missing. The sample has about 330,000 clones, about nine tenths seen once. The sequenced material came from PBMCs or T cells enriched from blood (not recorded which). These receptor sequences come from a young woman who had recovered from COVID-19.

The CDR3 DNA reads TGTGCCAGCAGCTTAGAGGGGAGGTCCACTGAAGCTTTCTTT. It encodes CASSLEGRSTEAFF. J is TRBJ1-1 and V is TRBV7-9, with a tentative D call TRBD1 (5 bases). The CDR3 loop spans 14 amino acids. CDR1 is SEHNR, CDR2 FQNEAQ, per germline (reference sequence). V was trimmed by 1 base and J by 4 bases, leaving 10 bases between them.

The rearrangement links TRBV30 to TRBJ1-3; weak D call: TRBD1 (6 bases). The germline CDR1 and CDR2 sequences are GTSNPN and SVGIG (reference sequence). The CDR3 runs 13 residues. Trimming removed 8 bases from V and 5 bases from J, with 16 bases in between. CDR3 coding DNA: TGTGCCCGGACAACAGGGACCAGAAACACCATATATTTT. It specifies CARTTGTRNTIYF.

The chain is built from TRBV19 and TRBJ2-1; possible D gene TRBD1, 7 bases. V dropped 6 bases and J dropped 5 bases, with 17 bases sitting between them. The CDR3 extends over 15 amino acids. The germline V gene encodes CDR1 LNHDA and CDR2 SQIVND (reference sequence). The CDR3: CASSDDREVDNEQFF. CDR3 nucleotides: TGTGCCAGTAGCGACGACAGGGAGGTGGACAATGAGCAGTTCTTC.

The chain employs TRBV28 and TRBJ1-5; possibly TRBD1 for D (5 bases). The CDR3 totals 13 residues. V was shortened by 10 bases and J by 0 bases, with 10 bases between the two germline ends. The germline V gene has CDR1 MDHEN and CDR2 SYDVKM. This chain's CDR3 is CATRGDSNQPQHF. As DNA, the CDR3 is TGTGCCACCCGGGGGGATAGCAATCAGCCCCAGCATTTT.

This clone has a single count. The chain links TRBV27 to TRBJ1-3; TRBD1 matches at 7 bases. CDR3 length equals 16 residues. The V segment lost 0 bases and the J segment 4 bases; nucleotides outside the gene matches: 6. Germline CDR1 is MNHEY and CDR2 is SMNVEV (reference sequence). The CDR3 DNA is TGTGCCAGCAGTTTATCGGCGACAGGGCAAGGAAACACCATATATTTT. Its translation: CASSLSATGQGNTIYF.

V usage is TRBV6-5 and J usage is TRBJ1-2, with a tentative D call TRBD1 (6 bases). Trimming pared 5 bases from V and 4 bases from J, leaving 14 bases between. Germline assignment: CDR1 MNHEY and CDR2 SVGAGI. The CDR3 loop spans 14 amino acids. The CDR3 sequence: CASSSQGLGYGYTF. The CDR3 nucleotides are TGTGCCAGCAGTAGCCAGGGGTTAGGCTATGGCTACACCTTC.

Notes on this clone: The sample carries other DNA sequences with the same CDR3. CDR3 residues: CASSSGTGSYEQYF. The CDR3 DNA follows: TGCGCCAGCAGCTCCGGGACAGGCTCCTACGAGCAGTACTTC. The rearrangement joins TRBV5-1 to TRBJ2-7; 8 bases match TRBD1. Germline CDR1 SGHRS, CDR2 YFSETQ. The CDR3 consists of 14 residues. With 3 bases clipped from V and 0 bases from J, the junction kept 2 bases outside the gene matches.

The chain combines TRBV27 with TRBJ2-7; 8 bases align to TRBD2. The V gene end was trimmed by 2 bases and the J gene end by 3 bases; junction bases not matched to a gene: 6. The germline V gene encodes CDR1 MNHEY and CDR2 SMNVEV (reference sequence). The length of the CDR3 is 15 residues. This chain's CDR3 is CASSLRSGGGYEQYF. The CDR3 coding sequence is TGTGCCAGCAGTTTACGGAGCGGGGGCGGCTACGAGCAGTACTTC.

This clone appeared a few times. V is TRBV18 and J is TRBJ1-2; D perhaps matches TRBD1 (5 bases). The CDR3 runs 13 residues. Germline V lookup: CDR1 KGHSH, CDR2 LQKENI. V shed 3 bases and J shed 5 bases, with 10 bases lying between them. This CDR3 is CASSPTDQYGYTF. The CDR3 DNA reads as TGTGCCAGCTCACCGACAGACCAATATGGCTACACCTTC.

The V and J genes are TRBV2 and TRBJ1-2; the D gene is possibly TRBD1 (6 bases). V lost 4 bases, J lost 4 bases, and 19 bases lay in between. The CDR3 runs to 16 residues. Germline loops: CDR1 SNHLY, CDR2 FYNNEI. The CDR3 region is CASSAGRVQGGYGYTF. In nucleotides, the CDR3 is TGTGCCAGCAGTGCTGGGCGGGTACAGGGCGGCTATGGCTACACCTTC.

This chain connects TRBV10-3 to TRBJ1-2, with TRBD1 identical over 9 bases. The germline gives CDR1 ENHRY, CDR2 SYGVKD. V was pared by 5 bases and J by 2 bases, with 12 bases of the junction left unmatched. The CDR3 has 17 amino acids. This CDR3 is CAISLPGQGAENYGYTF. For the CDR3, the DNA is TGTGCCATCAGTTTACCGGGACAGGGTGCCGAGAACTATGGCTACACCTTC.

The V call is TRBV19, the J call TRBJ1-1; 9 bases fit TRBD1. Germline V CDR1 and CDR2: LNHDA, SQIVND (reference sequence). J lost 1 base, V lost 5 bases, and 5 bases had no gene match. The CDR3 length is 15 residues. The chain's CDR3 is CASSAGTGRNTEAFF. CDR3 in DNA: TGTGCCAGTAGTGCAGGGACAGGGAGGAACACTGAAGCTTTCTTT.

DNA of the CDR3: TGTGCCTGGAGTGTAATCCGGGAAAGGGCCCTCCACTTT. It codes for CAWSVIRERALHF. The rearrangement links TRBV30 to TRBJ1-6, with D unresolved. This CDR3 has 13 residues. Germline V gene data show CDR1 as GTSNPN and CDR2 as SVGIG (reference sequence). Trimming shortened V by 0 bases and J by 14 bases, and 14 bases separated the two germline ends.

J is TRBJ1-3 and V is TRBV9; TRBD1 matches at 7 bases. In germline, CDR1 is SGDLS, CDR2 YYNGEE. Trimming cost V 0 bases and J 2 bases; bases outside gene matches: 2. This CDR3 region has 15 residues. CDR3 DNA sequence: TGTGCCAGCAGCGTAGAGACAGGGCCTGGAAACACCATATATTTT. This encodes CASSVETGPGNTIYF. Full variable domain (outside the CDR3, taken from reference TRBV9 and TRBJ1-3): DSGVTQTPKHLITATGQRVTLRCSPRSGDLSVYWYQQSLDQGLQFLIQYYNGEERAKGNILERFSAQQFPDLHSELNLSSLELGDSALYFCASSVETGPGNTIYFGEGSWLTVV.

The rearrangement links TRBV5-1 to TRBJ2-3; 10 positions match TRBD1. Germline CDR1 reads SGHRS; CDR2 reads YFSETQ. The J segment lost 5 bases and the V segment lost 0 bases, leaving 6 bases of the junction unmatched. The length of the CDR3 is 16 residues. CDR3 DNA: TGCGCCAGCAGCTTGGGACAGGGGGCGTCCCTAGATACGCAGTATTTT. Amino acid sequence: CASSLGQGASLDTQYF. Full variable domain (missing parts from reference TRBV5-1 and TRBJ2-3): KAGVTQTPRYLIKTRGQQVTLSCSPISGHRSVSWYQQTPGQGLQFLFEYFSETQRNKGNFPGRFSGRQFSNSRSEMNVSTLELGDSALYLCASSLGQGASLDTQYFGPGTRLTVL.

The chain recombines TRBV9 with TRBJ2-7, with D maybe TRBD1 (6 bases). The germline gives CDR1 SGDLS, CDR2 YYNGEE. The CDR3 extends over 11 amino acids. The ends were cut back, 4 bases at V and 5 bases at J, with 7 bases in the middle. In nucleotides, the CDR3 is TGTGCCAGCAGCCAGGGGAACGAGCAGTACTTC. Its translation: CASSQGNEQYF.

The chain joins TRBV5-1 to TRBJ2-1, with a tentative D call TRBD2 (5 bases). Trimming took 3 bases from V and 10 from J, leaving 8 bases between them. Germline loops: CDR1 SGHRS, CDR2 YFSETQ. This CDR3 is 11 amino acids long. CDR3 nucleotide sequence: TGCGCCAGCAGCTCTCCGGGGGAGCAGTTCTTC. It is translated as CASSSPGEQFF.

This rearrangement joins TRBV7-9 to TRBJ1-2; 7 nucleotides line up with TRBD1. The CDR3 spans 14 residues. Germline trimming cut 5 bases from V and 8 bases from J; bases unmatched to any gene: 11. The germline V gene encodes CDR1 SEHNR and CDR2 FQNEAQ (reference sequence). CDR3 in amino acids: CASSRQGPISGYTF. The CDR3, as DNA: TGTGCCAGCAGCAGACAGGGACCCATCTCGGGCTACACCTTC.